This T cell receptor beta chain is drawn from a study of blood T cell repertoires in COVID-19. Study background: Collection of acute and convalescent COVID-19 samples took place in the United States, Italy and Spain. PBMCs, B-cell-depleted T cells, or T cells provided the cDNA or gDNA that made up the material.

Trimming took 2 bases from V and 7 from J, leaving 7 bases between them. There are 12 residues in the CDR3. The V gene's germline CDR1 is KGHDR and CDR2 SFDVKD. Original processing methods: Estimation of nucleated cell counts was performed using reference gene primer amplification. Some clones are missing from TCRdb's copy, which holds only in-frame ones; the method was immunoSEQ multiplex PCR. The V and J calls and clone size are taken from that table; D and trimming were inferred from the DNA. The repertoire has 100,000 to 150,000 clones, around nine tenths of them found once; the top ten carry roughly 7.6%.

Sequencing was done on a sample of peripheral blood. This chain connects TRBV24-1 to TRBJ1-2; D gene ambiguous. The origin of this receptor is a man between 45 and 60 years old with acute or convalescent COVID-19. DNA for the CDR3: TGTGCCACCAGTGATTACGGGGTTGGCTACACCTTC. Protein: CATSDYGVGYTF.